This T cell receptor beta chain was sequenced for a study of blood T cell repertoires in COVID-19. Across the whole study: COVID-19 samples, acute and convalescent, were from the United States, Italy and Spain.

In the authors' methods: The authors estimated nucleated cell counts from reference gene primer amplification. Sequencing was performed with immunoSEQ multiplex PCR; in TCRdb, only in-frame clones are kept and a portion is missing. From that table come the V and J calls and clone size; the DNA was used to work out D and trimming. The data contain about 250,000 clones, about 89% of them singletons. CDR1 and CDR2 from the germline V gene are LGHDT and YNNKEL (reference sequence). Trimming cost V 3 bases and J 3 bases, with 15 bases left between them. The CDR3 length is 15 residues. Sample: peripheral blood. The chain carries TRBV3-1 (or the pseudogene TRBV3-2) and TRBJ2-7, with D possibly TRBD2 on 6 matching bases. The TCR was taken from a woman aged 55-69 years who had recovered from COVID-19. The CDR3 DNA is TGTGCCAGCAGCCAGTCGACTAGAGCCGGCTACGAGCAGTACTTC. This sequence encodes CASSQSTRAGYEQYF.